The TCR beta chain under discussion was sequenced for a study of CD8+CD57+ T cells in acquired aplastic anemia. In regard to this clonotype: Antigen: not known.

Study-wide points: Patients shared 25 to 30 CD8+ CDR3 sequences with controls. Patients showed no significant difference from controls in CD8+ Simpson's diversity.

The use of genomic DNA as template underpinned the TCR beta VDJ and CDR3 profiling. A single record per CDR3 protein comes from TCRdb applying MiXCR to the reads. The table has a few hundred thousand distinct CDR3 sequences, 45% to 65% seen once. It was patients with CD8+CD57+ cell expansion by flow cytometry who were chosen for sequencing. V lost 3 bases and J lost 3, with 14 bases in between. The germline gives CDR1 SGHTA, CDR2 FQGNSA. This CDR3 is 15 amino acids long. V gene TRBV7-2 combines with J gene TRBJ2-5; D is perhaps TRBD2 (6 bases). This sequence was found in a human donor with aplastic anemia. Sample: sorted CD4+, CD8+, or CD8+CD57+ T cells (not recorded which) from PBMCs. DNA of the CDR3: TGTGCCAGCAGCTTGAGAGGGGTAGCGGAAGAGACCCAGTACTTC. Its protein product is CASSLRGVAEETQYF.